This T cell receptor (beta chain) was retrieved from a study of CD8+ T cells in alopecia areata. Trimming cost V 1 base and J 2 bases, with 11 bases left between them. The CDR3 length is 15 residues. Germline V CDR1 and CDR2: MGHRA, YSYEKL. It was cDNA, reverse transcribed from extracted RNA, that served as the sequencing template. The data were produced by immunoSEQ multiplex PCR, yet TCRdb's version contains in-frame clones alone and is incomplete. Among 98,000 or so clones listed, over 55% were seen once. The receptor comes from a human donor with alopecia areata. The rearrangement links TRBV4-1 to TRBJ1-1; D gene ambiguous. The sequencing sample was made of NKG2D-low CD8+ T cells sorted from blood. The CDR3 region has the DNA TGCGCCAGCAGCCAAGTCGGCAGAACTAACACTGAAGCTTTCTTT. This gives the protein CASSQVGRTNTEAFF.